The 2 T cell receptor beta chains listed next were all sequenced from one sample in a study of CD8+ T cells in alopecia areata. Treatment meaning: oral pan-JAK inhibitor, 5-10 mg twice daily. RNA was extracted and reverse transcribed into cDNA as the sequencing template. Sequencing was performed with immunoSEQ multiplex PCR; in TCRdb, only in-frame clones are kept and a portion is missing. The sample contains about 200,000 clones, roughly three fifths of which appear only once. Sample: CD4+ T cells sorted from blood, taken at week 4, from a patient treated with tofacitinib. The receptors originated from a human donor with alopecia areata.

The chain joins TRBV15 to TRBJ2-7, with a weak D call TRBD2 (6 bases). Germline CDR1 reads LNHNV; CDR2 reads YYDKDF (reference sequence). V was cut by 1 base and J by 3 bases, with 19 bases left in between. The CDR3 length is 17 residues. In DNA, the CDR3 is TGTGCCACCAGCAGAGCCCTACTGCGGGACGGCGACTACGAGCAGTACTTC. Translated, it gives CATSRALLRDGDYEQYF. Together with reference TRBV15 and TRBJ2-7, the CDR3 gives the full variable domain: DAMVIQNPRYQVTQFGKPVTLSCSQTLNHNVMYWYQQKSSQAPKLLFHYYDKDFNNEADTPDNFQSRRPNTSFCFLDIRSPGLGDTAMYLCATSRALLRDGDYEQYFGPGTRLTVT.

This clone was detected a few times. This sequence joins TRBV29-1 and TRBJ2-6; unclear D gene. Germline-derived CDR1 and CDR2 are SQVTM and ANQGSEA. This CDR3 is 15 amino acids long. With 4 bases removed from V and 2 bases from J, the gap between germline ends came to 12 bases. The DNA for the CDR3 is TGCAGCGTTGCTTTTTGGCTGGCTGGGGCCAACGTCCTGACTTTC. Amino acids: CSVAFWLAGANVLTF.